The clone carrying this TCR beta chain was detected only a few times. No antigen is known for it. This CDR3 has 10 residues. Per the germline V gene, CDR1 is ENHRY and CDR2 is SYGVKD. Trimming took 6 bases from V and 5 from J, leaving 4 bases between them. The sample comes from a study of T cells in Graves' hyperthyroidism and ophthalmopathy. General observations from the study: Most thyroid clonotypes expanded above 0.001 appeared in blood too.

Amplified TCR beta CDR3 regions came from RNA transcripts. When the TCR CDR3 underwent first-round RT-PCR, the HTBI primer set was used. TCRdb fed the multiplex PCR reads into MiXCR, producing one record per CDR3 protein. The data hold more than 550,000 distinct CDR3 sequences, with over 40% observed a single time. The J gene is TRBJ1-2, the V gene TRBV10-3, with D unresolved. Sequencing input: peripheral blood or thyroid tissue (not recorded which). The clonotype was recovered from an adult man with Graves' disease, either hyperthyroidism or ophthalmopathy (not recorded which). CDR3 sequence reads: CAIRDYGYTF. Here the CDR3 DNA reads TGTGCCATCAGGGATTATGGCTACACCTTC.